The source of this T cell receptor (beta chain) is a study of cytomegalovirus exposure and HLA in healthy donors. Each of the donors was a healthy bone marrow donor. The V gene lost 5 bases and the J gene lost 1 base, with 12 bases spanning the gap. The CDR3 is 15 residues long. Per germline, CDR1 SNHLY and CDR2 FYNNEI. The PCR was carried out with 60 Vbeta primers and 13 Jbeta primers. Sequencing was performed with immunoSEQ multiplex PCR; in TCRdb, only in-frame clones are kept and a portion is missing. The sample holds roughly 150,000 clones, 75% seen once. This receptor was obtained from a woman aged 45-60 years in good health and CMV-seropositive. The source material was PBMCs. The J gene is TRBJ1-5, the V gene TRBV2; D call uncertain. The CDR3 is CASSPQDGSNQPQHF. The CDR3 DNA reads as TGTGCCAGCAGTCCTCAGGATGGAAGCAATCAGCCCCAGCATTTT.